The TCR beta chain described here comes from a study of a mutant IDH1 vaccine in newly diagnosed glioma. As for the study in general: Vaccination of patients was performed eight times, in weeks 1, 3, 5, 7, 11, 15, 19 and 23. Once 4-6 weeks had passed after radiotherapy alone, vaccination started, or it started with temozolomide cycles. Patients arrived already treated with radiotherapy, temozolomide, or both, most having had both.

Clones were sequenced by immunoSEQ multiplex PCR, and TCRdb holds only the in-frame ones, with some missing. The sample includes fewer than 65,000 clones, 80% of them seen just once. The ends lost 0 bases at V and 5 bases at J; junction bases unmatched: 2. Germline CDR1 reads MNHEY; CDR2 reads SVGAGI. The CDR3 is 15 residues long. Time point described: week 11, during vaccination. All doses held 300 ug of mutant IDH1 20-mer peptide, with topical imiquimod. Tumors from donors were new WHO grade 3 or 4 IDH1-mutant astrocytomas with ATRX loss. Concerning this clone itself: Its target is not known.

V gene TRBV6-5 combines with J gene TRBJ2-7, with 12 bases aligning to TRBD2. This TCR was recovered from a man over 45 with glioma. Source: PBMCs, taken from a glioma patient whose treatment included an IDH1 peptide vaccine. The CDR3 DNA reads as TGTGCCAGCAGTTACTCGACTAGCGGGAGAAACGAGCAGTACTTC. This gives the protein CASSYSTSGRNEQYF.